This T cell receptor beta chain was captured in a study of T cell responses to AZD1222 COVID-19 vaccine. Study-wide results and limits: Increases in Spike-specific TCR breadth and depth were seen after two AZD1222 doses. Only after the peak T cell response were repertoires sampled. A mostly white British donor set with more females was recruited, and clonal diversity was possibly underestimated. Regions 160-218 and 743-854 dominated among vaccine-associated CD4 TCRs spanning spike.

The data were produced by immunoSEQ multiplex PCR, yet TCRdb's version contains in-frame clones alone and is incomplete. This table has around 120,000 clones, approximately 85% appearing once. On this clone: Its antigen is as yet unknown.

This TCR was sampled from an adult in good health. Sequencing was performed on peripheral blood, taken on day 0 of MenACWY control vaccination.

The CDR3 is CASSLALGGTYEQYF. CDR3 DNA: TGTGCCAGCAGCTTAGCGCTCGGGGGGACCTACGAGCAGTACTTC. The rearrangement joins TRBV7-6 to TRBJ2-7; 7 bases match TRBD2. The CDR3 is made up of 15 amino acids. V shed 0 bases and J 2 bases; nucleotides not matched to a gene: 4. Germline V gives CDR1 SGHVS, CDR2 FNYEAQ.